The 29 T cell receptor beta chains below all came from one sample that was sequenced in a study of response to subunit inactivated influenza vaccine. TCRdb passed the RT-PCR reads through MiXCR, listing each CDR3 protein once. The repertoire includes hundreds of thousands of distinct CDR3 sequences, approximately 15% of them detected once, and around 6.5% sits in the top ten. The sample here was PBMCs from blood, taken 14 to 15 days before vaccination. All receptors derive from a man aged 50-60 years who received an inactivated influenza vaccine.

In its sample, this clonotype was seen a few times. The V gene is TRBV20-1, the J gene TRBJ2-3; D is possibly TRBD2 (5 bases). Germline loops: CDR1 DFQATT, CDR2 SNEGSKA (reference sequence). The V and J ends lost 5 bases and 5 bases respectively, with 11 bases between them. There are 12 residues in the CDR3. CDR3 sequence (DNA): TGCAGTGCTCCTGGACTGGGAGATACGCAGTATTTT. It specifies CSAPGLGDTQYF.

The rearrangement links TRBV4-2 to TRBJ2-3; D may be TRBD1 or TRBD2 (7 bases each). The V end lost 2 bases, the J end lost 6 bases, and 18 bases lay between the germline ends. This CDR3 is 16 amino acids long. From germline, CDR1 is LGHNA and CDR2 YNFKEQ. CDR3 protein: CASSQNQGGGLDTQYF. The CDR3 bases are TGTGCCAGCAGCCAAAATCAGGGGGGGGGCCTCGATACGCAGTATTTT.

The gene calls are TRBV19 and TRBJ2-1; D might be TRBD1 or TRBD2, each matching 5 bases. Germline-derived CDR1 and CDR2 are LNHDA and SQIVND (reference sequence). V shed 3 bases and J shed 12 bases, with 27 bases lying between them. The CDR3 extends over 17 amino acids. The CDR3 loop is CASSIQGTLVVEPWQFF. In DNA form, the CDR3 reads TGTGCCAGTAGTATTCAAGGGACGCTGGTGGTAGAGCCATGGCAGTTCTTC.

This chain connects TRBV6-2 or TRBV6-3 to TRBJ2-3; 9 positions agree with TRBD2. The V and J ends lost 5 bases and 2 bases, in that order; junction bases with no gene match: 14. Germline V gives CDR1 MNHEY, CDR2 SVGEGT. The CDR3 has 18 amino acids. CDR3 in amino acids: CASSRTSVPGVITDTQYF. The CDR3 nucleotides are TGTGCCAGCAGTCGGACTAGCGTCCCCGGAGTGATCACAGATACGCAGTATTTT.

This clonotype was detected many times. The chain couples TRBV18 to TRBJ1-1; 8 bases agree with TRBD1. V lost 2 bases, J lost 6 bases, and 2 bases stayed unmatched. The CDR3 runs to 13 residues. Germline V gives CDR1 KGHSH, CDR2 LQKENI. The CDR3, as DNA: TGTGCCAGCTCACCAACAGGGGGACCTGAAGCTTTCTTT. Translation: CASSPTGGPEAFF. Using reference TRBV18 and TRBJ1-1 for the parts outside the CDR3, the full variable domain is NAGVMQNPRHLVRRRGQEARLRCSPMKGHSHVYWYRQLPEEGLKFMVYLQKENIIDESGMPKERFSAEFPKEGPSILRIQQVVRGDSAAYFCASSPTGGPEAFFGQGTRLTVV.

This clonotype was counted between two and nine times. The chain joins TRBV20-1 to TRBJ2-7; D not certain. Trimming shortened V by 1 base and J by 1 base, and 8 bases separated the two germline ends. CDR3 size: 13 residues. Germline V CDR1 and CDR2: DFQATT, SNEGSKA (reference sequence). The CDR3 DNA is TGCAGTGCTAGAGGAGGAGTATCCTACGAGCAGTACTTC. It specifies CSARGGVSYEQYF.

This clonotype was recorded many times. This sequence joins TRBV12-3 or TRBV12-4 and TRBJ2-1; the D call may be TRBD1 or TRBD2 (5 bases each). V lost 5 bases, J lost 5 bases, and 22 bases lay in between. The CDR3 loop spans 17 amino acids. In nucleotides, the CDR3 is TGTGCCAGCAGTCCCCGCCTGGGACGGAGATATGACAATGAGCAGTTCTTC. Translating it yields CASSPRLGRRYDNEQFF.

This clonotype showed up many times. The V and J genes are TRBV27 and TRBJ1-5; D ambiguous. Per the germline V gene, CDR1 is MNHEY and CDR2 is SMNVEV (reference sequence). With 3 bases removed from V and 2 bases from J, the gap between germline ends came to 11 bases. CDR3 size: 15 residues. The CDR3 reads CASSLKGWGNQPQHF. Here the CDR3 DNA reads TGTGCCAGCAGTTTGAAGGGCTGGGGCAATCAGCCCCAGCATTTT.

The chain recombines TRBV10-3 with TRBJ2-7; tentatively, D is TRBD2 (5 bases). This CDR3 is built from 16 residues. V shed 0 bases and J shed 0 bases, with 12 bases lying between them. Germline V gene sequence: CDR1 ENHRY, CDR2 SYGVKD. The CDR3 is CAISESRWEFSYEQYF. CDR3 coding DNA: TGTGCCATCAGTGAGTCTAGATGGGAGTTCTCCTACGAGCAGTACTTC.

The chain combines TRBV5-1 with TRBJ2-1; 14 nucleotides match TRBD2. The CDR3 consists of 17 residues. CDR1 is SGHRS, CDR2 YFSETQ, per germline. The V segment lost 8 bases and the J segment 0 bases; nucleotides outside the gene matches: 7. Here the CDR3 DNA reads TGCGCCAGTAAGGGACTAGCGGGAGCCCTCTCCTACAATGAGCAGTTCTTC. Translation: CASKGLAGALSYNEQFF.

This clonotype showed up just a few times. The V call is TRBV11-2, the J call TRBJ2-5, with 10 bases matching TRBD2. CDR3 length: 16 amino acids. Germline lookup yields CDR1 SGHAT and CDR2 FQNNGV. V lost 5 bases to trimming and J lost 0 bases; unmatched junction nucleotides: 6. CDR3 in amino acids: CASSALAGAYQETQYF. DNA of the CDR3: TGTGCCAGCAGCGCCCTAGCGGGGGCGTACCAAGAGACCCAGTACTTC.

This clonotype has just a few counts. This chain joins TRBV29-1 and TRBJ2-1; either TRBD1 or TRBD2 may supply D (6 bases each). This CDR3 comprises 13 residues. Germline assignment: CDR1 SQVTM and CDR2 ANQGSEA. CDR3 sequence (DNA): TGCAGGGCCATGGGGGGCTCCAGTCATGAGCAGTTCTTC. Its translation: CRAMGGSSHEQFF.

This rearrangement joins TRBV27 to TRBJ2-5; D is ambiguous. CDR3 size: 15 residues. Germline CDR1 is MNHEY and CDR2 is SMNVEV (reference sequence). V was pared by 2 bases and J by 2 bases, with 12 bases between. CDR3 amino acids: CASSLRPGVQETQYF. The CDR3 DNA reads TGTGCCAGCAGTTTACGCCCCGGCGTTCAAGAGACCCAGTACTTC.

This clonotype was recorded a few times. This chain links TRBV4-1 with TRBJ2-7; D is unclear. Germline V gene lookup returns CDR1 MGHRA and CDR2 YSYEKL. The CDR3 sequence is 15 residues long. V dropped 8 bases and J dropped 3 bases, with 20 bases sitting between them. The DNA for the CDR3 is TGCGCCAGCTCTTTAGACCCCGCCCCTCTCTACGAGCAGTACTTC. The encoded protein is CASSLDPAPLYEQYF.

The rearrangement uses TRBV18 and TRBJ1-2; D is ambiguous. CDR1 KGHSH and CDR2 LQKENI come from the germline V gene. Trimming removed 3 bases from V and 10 bases from J, with 15 bases in between. This CDR3 is 13 amino acids long. CDR3 loop: CASSPLQDPVYTF. For the CDR3, the DNA is TGTGCCAGCTCACCCCTCCAGGACCCTGTCTACACCTTC.

This chain's CDR3 is CSARDLMGEQFF. The CDR3 DNA sequence: TGCAGTGCTAGAGATCTCATGGGGGAGCAGTTCTTC. The chain is built from TRBV20-1 and TRBJ2-1, with D unresolved. This CDR3 comprises 12 residues. Per germline, CDR1 DFQATT and CDR2 SNEGSKA (reference sequence). The V and J ends lost 0 bases and 10 bases respectively, with 10 bases between them.

This chain joins TRBV20-1 and TRBJ1-5; 8 bases map to TRBD1. The V segment lost 4 bases and the J segment 3 bases; nucleotides outside the gene matches: 11. The CDR3 runs to 16 residues. Germline V lookup: CDR1 DFQATT, CDR2 SNEGSKA (reference sequence). The chain's CDR3 is CSATKGGTGFNQPQHF. The CDR3 coding sequence is TGCAGTGCTACAAAAGGGGGGACAGGCTTCAATCAGCCCCAGCATTTT.

The gene calls are TRBV7-3 and TRBJ2-7; TRBD1 is a possible D gene (6 bases). The CDR3 extends over 14 amino acids. V was shortened by 2 bases and J by 5 bases, with 13 bases between the two germline ends. Germline V gives CDR1 SGHTA, CDR2 FQGTGA. In DNA, the CDR3 is TGTGCCAGCAGCTTAGACGGCAGGGGACACGAGCAGTACTTC. Encoded protein: CASSLDGRGHEQYF. The variable domain in full, completed from reference TRBV7-3 and TRBJ2-7, reads GAGVSQTPSNKVTEKGKYVELRCDPISGHTALYWYRQSLGQGPEFLIYFQGTGAADDSGLPNDRFFAVRPEGSVSTLKIQRTERGDSAVYLCASSLDGRGHEQYFGPGTRLTVT.

The chain employs TRBV28 and TRBJ2-2; 9 nucleotides align to TRBD1. Germline V lookup: CDR1 MDHEN, CDR2 SYDVKM. After removal of 4 bases from V and 5 bases from J, the junction contained 8 bases not matched to a gene. The CDR3 has 16 amino acids. The CDR3 here is CASSSPRTGVTGELFF. The CDR3 nucleotides are TGTGCCAGCAGTTCACCTCGGACAGGGGTAACCGGGGAGCTGTTTTTT. Complete variable domain (other parts from reference TRBV28 and TRBJ2-2): DVKVTQSSRYLVKRTGEKVFLECVQDMDHENMFWYRQDPGLGLRLIYFSYDVKMKEKGDIPEGYSVSREKKERFSLILESASTNQTSMYLCASSSPRTGVTGELFFGEGSRLTVL.

This chain links TRBV7-2 with TRBJ1-1; D gene uncertain. This CDR3 has 16 amino acids. Germline assignment: CDR1 SGHTA and CDR2 FQGNSA. V lost 1 base, J lost 0 bases, and 12 bases lay in between. CDR3 sequence reads: CASSLGPVGMNTEAFF. The CDR3 DNA sequence: TGTGCCAGCAGCTTAGGACCAGTGGGAATGAACACTGAAGCTTTCTTT.

This clonotype came up a few times. CDR3 residues: CASSVGPGDEQYF. For the CDR3, the DNA is TGTGCCAGCAGTGTTGGTCCAGGGGACGAGCAGTACTTC. The rearrangement joins TRBV2 to TRBJ2-7, with a tentative D call TRBD1 (6 bases). The CDR3 spans 13 residues. Germline CDR1 and CDR2: SNHLY and FYNNEI. Trimming cost V 4 bases and J 5 bases, with 12 bases left between them. Variable domain in full (rest from reference TRBV2 and TRBJ2-7): EPEVTQTPSHQVTQMGQEVILRCVPISNHLYFYWYRQILGQKVEFLVSFYNNEISEKSEIFDDQFSVERPDGSNFTLKIRSTKLEDSAMYFCASSVGPGDEQYFGPGTRLTVT.

In this sample, this clonotype turned up many times. CDR3 in DNA: TGCAGTGCTAGGAGACTAGCGGGAGGGTACCAAGAGACCCAGTACTTC. The encoded protein is CSARRLAGGYQETQYF. The gene calls are TRBV20-1 and TRBJ2-5, with TRBD2 matching 14 bases. CDR3 length: 16 residues. Germline-derived CDR1 and CDR2 are DFQATT and SNEGSKA (reference sequence). The V and J ends lost 3 bases and 0 bases, in that order; junction bases with no gene match: 3.

This chain links TRBV6-5 with TRBJ2-1; D not certain. The CDR3 is 14 residues long. V gave up 4 bases and J gave up 5 bases, with 12 bases separating them. Germline V CDR1 and CDR2: MNHEY, SVGAGI. CDR3 loop: CASSSRTIHNEQFF. In DNA, the CDR3 is TGTGCCAGCAGTTCCCGCACGATCCACAATGAGCAGTTCTTC.

This clonotype came up many times. The chain is built from TRBV15 and TRBJ2-7; TRBD2 matches at 8 bases. The V and J ends lost 1 base and 3 bases, in that order; junction bases with no gene match: 2. Germline lookup yields CDR1 LNHNV and CDR2 YYDKDF (reference sequence). The CDR3 runs to 14 residues. CDR3: CATSRAGGLYEQYF. In DNA form, the CDR3 reads TGTGCCACCAGCAGAGCGGGAGGGCTCTACGAGCAGTACTTC. Full variable domain (outside the CDR3, taken from reference TRBV15 and TRBJ2-7): DAMVIQNPRYQVTQFGKPVTLSCSQTLNHNVMYWYQQKSSQAPKLLFHYYDKDFNNEADTPDNFQSRRPNTSFCFLDIRSPGLGDTAMYLCATSRAGGLYEQYFGPGTRLTVT.

This chain links TRBV11-2 with TRBJ2-3; TRBD2 aligns across 7 bases. The CDR3 is 17 residues long. V was pared by 3 bases and J by 2 bases, with 11 bases of the junction left unmatched. Germline values: CDR1 SGHAT, CDR2 FQNNGV. The CDR3 nucleotides read TGTGCCAGCAGCTTGTTCCCCCAGGGACTAAACACAGATACGCAGTATTTT. Amino acids: CASSLFPQGLNTDTQYF.

The chain is built from TRBV9 and TRBJ2-3; 8 bases map to TRBD2. In germline, CDR1 is SGDLS, CDR2 YYNGEE. V lost 3 bases, J lost 1 base, and 4 bases stayed unmatched. The CDR3 spans 15 residues. The CDR3: CASSASGPGTDTQYF. CDR3 DNA sequence: TGTGCCAGCAGCGCTAGCGGGCCAGGCACAGATACGCAGTATTTT.

The chain employs TRBV7-2 and TRBJ2-7; D remains unclear. Trimming stripped 7 bases from V and 2 bases from J, with 12 bases between. This CDR3 contains 13 residues. Germline V lookup: CDR1 SGHTA, CDR2 FQGNSA. The CDR3 DNA reads as TGTGCCAGCACCACCAGAACAGCCTACGAGCAGTACTTC. As protein: CASTTRTAYEQYF.

The rearrangement links TRBV5-1 to TRBJ2-1; TRBD2 agrees at 10 bases. The germline CDR1 and CDR2 sequences are SGHRS and YFSETQ. V was pared by 0 bases and J by 9 bases, with 6 bases of the junction left unmatched. The length of the CDR3 is 15 residues. CDR3 region: CASSLGSGGAGEQFF. The CDR3, as DNA: TGCGCCAGCAGCTTGGGCAGCGGGGGGGCAGGTGAGCAGTTCTTC.

This clonotype appeared a few times. The V gene is TRBV6-1, the J gene TRBJ2-7; the match to TRBD1 covers 7 bases. Germline V gene data show CDR1 as MNHNS and CDR2 as SASEGT. The CDR3 consists of 13 residues. The V and J ends lost 7 bases and 5 bases, in that order; junction bases with no gene match: 8. The CDR3 spells CASNNYRGHEQYF. CDR3 nucleotide sequence: TGTGCCAGCAATAATTACAGGGGTCACGAGCAGTACTTC.